The clone carrying this T cell receptor beta chain was seen repeatedly, ten times or more. The antigen is unknown. This specimen belongs to a study of shared clonotypes between healthy human individuals. Study results and caveats: Clonotypes that were shared across a handful of donors made up 4% to 6% of naive CD4 clonotypes.

V was clipped by 0 bases and J by 5 bases, with 16 bases between them. Per germline, CDR1 SGHRS and CDR2 YFSETQ. This CDR3 is 16 amino acids long. Assay: immunoSEQ multiplex PCR; the TCRdb copy retains only in-frame clones and omits some. The table shows fewer than 850,000 clones, with 60% to 80% occurring only once. The rearrangement joins TRBV5-1 to TRBJ2-3, with D tentatively TRBD2 (6 bases). The sample consisted of memory CD4+ T cells sorted from blood. As for subset: CD45RA-negative fraction. The TCR sequence derives from a woman younger than 45 in good health. This chain's CDR3 is CASSLALTGAVDTQYF. CDR3 sequence (DNA): TGCGCCAGCAGCTTGGCCTTAACGGGAGCGGTAGATACGCAGTATTTT.